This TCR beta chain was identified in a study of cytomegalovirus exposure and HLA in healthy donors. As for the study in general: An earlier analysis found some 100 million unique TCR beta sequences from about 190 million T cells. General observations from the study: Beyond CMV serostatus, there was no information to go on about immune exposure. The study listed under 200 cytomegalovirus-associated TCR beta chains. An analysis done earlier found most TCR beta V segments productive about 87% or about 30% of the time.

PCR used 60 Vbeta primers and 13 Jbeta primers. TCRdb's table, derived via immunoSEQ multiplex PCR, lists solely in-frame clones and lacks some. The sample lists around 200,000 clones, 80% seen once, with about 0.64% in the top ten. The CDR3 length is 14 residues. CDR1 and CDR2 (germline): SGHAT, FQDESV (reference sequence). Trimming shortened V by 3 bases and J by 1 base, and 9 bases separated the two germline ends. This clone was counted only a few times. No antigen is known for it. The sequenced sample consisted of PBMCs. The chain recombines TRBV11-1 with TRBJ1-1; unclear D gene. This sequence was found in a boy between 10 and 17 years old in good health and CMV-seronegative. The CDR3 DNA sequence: TGTGCCAGCAGCTTGAGGTTCGGGAACACTGAAGCTTTCTTT. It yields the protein CASSLRFGNTEAFF.